The sequence of this T cell receptor (beta chain) was determined in a study of shared clonotypes between healthy human individuals. Assay execution took place at the deep level. Authors' analysis steps: Filtering was not the same, since immunoSEQ gave junction-only sequences without quality scores. Using immunoSEQ multiplex PCR, the repertoire was profiled, and TCRdb retains in-frame clones only, with some absent. The DNA gave D and trimming, while V, J and clone size come from that table. Of around 510,000 clones listed, about 80% are singletons. The unsorted samples had around 100 million PBMCs used for genomic DNA. Germline values: CDR1 SGHDN, CDR2 FVKESK. CDR3 length: 13 residues. Trimming cost V 4 bases and J 8 bases, with 13 bases left between them.

The V and J genes are TRBV14 and TRBJ2-3; no clear D gene. Sequencing used PBMCs. This TCR derives from a woman in her thirties or forties in good health. Some clones in this sample may be carry-over from other donors' samples. CDR3 amino acids: CASSRAGVATQYF. The CDR3 region has the DNA TGTGCCAGCAGCCGAGCAGGTGTTGCTACGCAGTATTTT.